One sample yielded the 18 T cell receptor beta chains listed below, sequenced in a study of early T cells in non-severe SARS-CoV-2 infection. TCRdb itself ran the 5' RACE reads through MiXCR, one entry per CDR3 protein. Of about 33,000 distinct CDR3 sequences listed, about 4.3% were seen once; the top ten hold around 8%. The sequencing input was whole blood. The receptors shown here come from an adult who was a healthcare worker with PCR-confirmed SARS-CoV-2 infection or an uninfected control (not recorded which).

The chain employs TRBV28 and TRBJ1-6, with D unresolved. The CDR3 sequence is 13 residues long. V lost 6 bases, J lost 7 bases, and 10 bases lay in between. CDR1 is MDHEN and CDR2 is SYDVKM in the germline V gene. CDR3 bases: TGTGCCAGCAGGAGGGCTTTGAATTCACCCCTCCACTTT. It codes for CASRRALNSPLHF.

This clonotype was counted ten times or more. This chain uses TRBV14 with TRBJ2-5; 12 positions match TRBD2. With 5 bases clipped from V and 5 bases from J, the junction kept 6 bases outside the gene matches. This CDR3 is 15 amino acids long. Per the germline V gene, CDR1 is SGHDN and CDR2 is FVKESK. For the CDR3, the DNA is TGTGCCAGCAGCAAGACTAGCGGGGGTTCGGAGACCCAGTACTTC. Protein: CASSKTSGGSETQYF. The whole variable domain, filled in from reference TRBV14 and TRBJ2-5, reads EAGVTQFPSHSVIEKGQTVTLRCDPISGHDNLYWYRRVMGKEIKFLLHFVKESKQDESGMPNNRFLAERTGGTYSTLKVQPAELEDSGVYFCASSKTSGGSETQYFGPGTRLLVL.

This clonotype was seen many times. This chain links TRBV28 with TRBJ2-5; no clear D gene. The CDR3 extends over 15 amino acids. The V end lost 2 bases, the J end lost 3 bases, and 13 bases lay between the germline ends. Germline CDR1 is MDHEN and CDR2 is SYDVKM. In DNA form, the CDR3 reads TGTGCCAGCAGTTTAGCTCGGCAGGATAAAGAGACCCAGTACTTC. As protein: CASSLARQDKETQYF.

This clonotype was found many times. The J gene is TRBJ2-5, the V gene TRBV13; 7 bases are shared with TRBD1. Trimming at V came to 6 bases and at J to 1 base, leaving 5 bases not matched to a gene. The CDR3 is 14 amino acids. Germline V gene lookup returns CDR1 PRHDT and CDR2 FYEKMQ (reference sequence). CDR3 region: CASSTDRAQETQYF. The CDR3 nucleotides are TGTGCCAGCAGTACCGACAGGGCCCAAGAGACCCAGTACTTC.

There are a few counts of this clonotype. This chain's CDR3 is CASSFHHNENTEAFF. Here the CDR3 DNA reads TGTGCCAGCAGTTTCCACCACAACGAGAACACTGAAGCTTTCTTT. V and J are TRBV28 and TRBJ1-1, with D uncertain. In germline, CDR1 is MDHEN, CDR2 SYDVKM. With 3 bases removed from V and 1 base from J, the gap between germline ends came to 12 bases. The CDR3 runs 15 residues. The complete variable domain, with remaining parts taken from reference TRBV28 and TRBJ1-1, reads DVKVTQSSRYLVKRTGEKVFLECVQDMDHENMFWYRQDPGLGLRLIYFSYDVKMKEKGDIPEGYSVSREKKERFSLILESASTNQTSMYLCASSFHHNENTEAFFGQGTRLTVV.

This rearrangement joins TRBV20-1 to TRBJ1-5; tentatively, D is TRBD1 (5 bases). The CDR3 spans 15 residues. V shed 3 bases and J shed 3 bases, with 15 bases lying between them. From germline, CDR1 is DFQATT and CDR2 SNEGSKA (reference sequence). The CDR3 loop reads CSASYGTRSNQPQHF. The CDR3 nucleotides read TGCAGTGCTAGTTACGGGACGCGATCCAATCAGCCCCAGCATTTT.

This chain links TRBV6-5 with TRBJ1-1, with D perhaps matching TRBD1 (6 bases). V was cut by 3 bases and J by 2 bases, with 10 bases left in between. CDR3 length equals 14 residues. Germline V lookup: CDR1 MNHEY, CDR2 SVGAGI. The CDR3 DNA reads as TGTGCCAGCAGTTATCACAGGGCAAACACTGAAGCTTTCTTT. As protein: CASSYHRANTEAFF.

This clonotype has a count of ten or more. The rearrangement uses TRBV19 and TRBJ1-2; 7 bases align to TRBD1. Germline values: CDR1 LNHDA, CDR2 SQIVND (reference sequence). With 6 bases clipped from V and 7 bases from J, the junction kept 8 bases outside the gene matches. The CDR3 contains 13 residues. The CDR3 DNA sequence: TGTGCCAGTAGGGGAGACAGGGTCCGTGGCTACACCTTC. Its protein product is CASRGDRVRGYTF.

This clonotype was seen repeatedly, ten times or more. V gene TRBV29-1 combines with J gene TRBJ2-7; no clear D gene. The CDR3 runs 12 residues. The V gene lost 0 bases and the J gene lost 3 bases, with 6 bases spanning the gap. Germline assignment: CDR1 SQVTM and CDR2 ANQGSEA. The CDR3 is CSVEDRNYEQYF. CDR3 nucleotide sequence: TGCAGCGTTGAAGACCGAAACTACGAGCAGTACTTC.

This clonotype was counted at least ten times. The V and J genes are TRBV5-5 and TRBJ2-7, with TRBD1 matching over 8 bases. After removal of 6 bases from V and 1 base from J, the junction contained 9 bases not matched to a gene. The CDR3 spans 15 residues. The germline V gene has CDR1 SGHKS and CDR2 YYEKEE (reference sequence). CDR3 bases: TGTGCCAGCAAGAGACGGACAGGGTATTCCTACGAGCAGTACTTC. It translates to CASKRRTGYSYEQYF.

This clonotype was detected many times. This chain uses TRBV27 with TRBJ1-5; no firm D call. The CDR3 is 13 amino acids. The V and J ends lost 5 bases and 0 bases respectively, with 5 bases between them. The germline V gene has CDR1 MNHEY and CDR2 SMNVEV (reference sequence). The CDR3 DNA reads as TGTGCCAGCAGTGAGGGTAGCAATCAGCCCCAGCATTTT. It codes for CASSEGSNQPQHF.

This clonotype has a count of ten or more. The rearrangement links TRBV15 to TRBJ1-2; the D gene is possibly TRBD1 (5 bases). The V gene lost 8 bases and the J gene lost 0 bases, with 16 bases spanning the gap. The CDR3 has 15 residues. CDR1 LNHNV and CDR2 YYDKDF come from the germline V gene (reference sequence). In DNA form, the CDR3 reads TGTGCCACCCGAGGGGTTGATGATGCTAACTATGGCTACACCTTC. Translated: CATRGVDDANYGYTF.

The gene calls are TRBV7-9 and TRBJ1-6, with D tentatively TRBD1 (5 bases). There are 14 residues in the CDR3. The germline V gene encodes CDR1 SEHNR and CDR2 FQNEAQ (reference sequence). Trimming took 3 bases from V and 7 from J, leaving 10 bases between them. CDR3 loop: CASSFWDGNSPLHF. The CDR3 region has the DNA TGTGCCAGCAGCTTCTGGGACGGAAATTCACCCCTCCACTTT.

There are a few counts of this clonotype. This chain connects TRBV29-1 to TRBJ2-7, with TRBD1 matching 9 bases. The V segment lost 5 bases and the J segment 0 bases; nucleotides outside the gene matches: 5. Per germline, CDR1 SQVTM and CDR2 ANQGSEA. The CDR3 covers 14 residues. The CDR3 bases are TGCAGCGTTCTAGGACAGGGGTCCTCCTACGAGCAGTACTTC. Translated: CSVLGQGSSYEQYF.

This clonotype was seen many times. The J gene is TRBJ2-3, the V gene TRBV2; D perhaps matches TRBD2 (5 bases). The germline V gene encodes CDR1 SNHLY and CDR2 FYNNEI. The CDR3 extends over 14 amino acids. V was pared by 6 bases and J by 2 bases, with 12 bases between. DNA for the CDR3: TGTGCCAGCAGGAGGGCATTGGACACAGATACGCAGTATTTT. This encodes CASRRALDTDTQYF.

This sequence joins TRBV20-1 and TRBJ1-5, with 9 bases that match TRBD1. Germline V gene sequence: CDR1 DFQATT, CDR2 SNEGSKA (reference sequence). The CDR3 extends over 14 amino acids. V trimming: 3 bases; J trimming: 6 bases; junction bases outside the gene matches: 6. CDR3 sequence reads: CSASRDRDAQPQHF. CDR3 DNA: TGCAGTGCTAGCCGGGACAGGGACGCTCAGCCCCAGCATTTT.

This clonotype was recorded at least ten times. The chain employs TRBV7-9 and TRBJ1-3; 7 bases align to TRBD1. In germline, CDR1 is SEHNR, CDR2 FQNEAQ (reference sequence). The CDR3 has 16 residues. V was clipped by 5 bases and J by 0 bases; unmatched bases: 7. CDR3 DNA sequence: TGTGCCAGCAGCCCCGACAGGGACCTCTCTGGAAACACCATATATTTT. The encoded protein is CASSPDRDLSGNTIYF.

The sample holds a few counts of this clonotype. The rearrangement joins TRBV7-2 to TRBJ2-6, with 7 nucleotides matching TRBD1. The CDR3 loop spans 16 amino acids. Germline V gene lookup returns CDR1 SGHTA and CDR2 FQGNSA. The V segment lost 4 bases and the J segment 6 bases; nucleotides outside the gene matches: 9. CDR3 sequence: CASSWDRDLVANVLTF. The CDR3 bases are TGTGCCAGCAGCTGGGACAGAGATCTTGTGGCCAACGTCCTGACTTTC.